This T cell receptor beta chain was identified during a study of shared clonotypes between healthy human individuals. For the study at large: The study drew on a couple of women and a few men aged 18 to 49 as donors. Overall study results and limits: The authors expected sequencing depth to affect clonotype sharing among donors.

Selected positively for CCR7 and CD45RO-negative, naive CD8 cells excluded terminally differentiated effector memory CD45RA+ cells. Clones were sequenced by immunoSEQ multiplex PCR, and TCRdb holds only the in-frame ones, with some missing. The table has hundreds of thousands of clones, about 92% seen once. Germline V CDR1 and CDR2: LGHNA, YSLEER. The CDR3 extends over 14 amino acids. V lost 0 bases, J lost 12 bases, and 14 bases lay in between. Comments on this clone: No antigen is known for it.

The sequencing sample was made of naive CD8+ T cells sorted from blood. The clonotype was recovered from a man aged 30-40 years in good health. The V and J genes are TRBV4-3 and TRBJ1-4, with a possible D match to TRBD1 (6 bases). CDR3 nucleotide sequence: TGCGCCAGCAGCCAAGAAAGGGGGGGGATTGAACTGTTTTTT. Its protein is CASSQERGGIELFF.